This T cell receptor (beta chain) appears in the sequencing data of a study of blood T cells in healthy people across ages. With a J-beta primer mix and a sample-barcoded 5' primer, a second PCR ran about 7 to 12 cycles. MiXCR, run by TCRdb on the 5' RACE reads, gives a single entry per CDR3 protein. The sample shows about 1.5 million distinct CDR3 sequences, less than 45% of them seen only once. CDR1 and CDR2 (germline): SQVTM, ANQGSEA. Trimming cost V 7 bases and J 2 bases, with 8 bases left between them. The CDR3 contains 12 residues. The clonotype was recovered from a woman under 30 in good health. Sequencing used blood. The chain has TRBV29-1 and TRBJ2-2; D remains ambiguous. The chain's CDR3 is CSGLRNTGELFF. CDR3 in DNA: TGCAGCGGGTTAAGAAACACCGGGGAGCTGTTTTTT.